This is a list of T cell receptor beta chains from one sample in a study of radiotherapy plus CTLA-4 blockade in lung cancer. Data came from immunoSEQ multiplex PCR; TCRdb stores just in-frame clones and leaves some out. The sample holds about 120,000 clones, approximately 77% seen once. The specimen was peripheral blood, collected from a patient treated with radiotherapy plus ipilimumab. The source of these receptors is a human donor with non-small cell lung cancer that progressed on radiotherapy plus ipilimumab. Some clones in this sample may be carry-over from other donors' samples. Each CDR3 is given with its conserved first and last residue. The D gene is left open where the match is weak. Clone size is shown for a subset of rows, as once, few, many or a class of expanded clone.

CASRRQGNTGELFF	TGTGCCAGCAGGCGACAGGGAAATACCGGGGAGCTGTTTTTT	-	TRBJ2-2	TRBV5-4	TRBD1
CASSLAGIFYGYTF	TGTGCCAGCAGTTTAGCAGGGATTTTCTATGGCTACACCTTC	few	TRBJ1-2	TRBV28	-
CASGPGGSTDTQYF	TGTGCTAGTGGACCGGGGGGGAGCACAGATACGCAGTATTTT	-	TRBJ2-3	TRBV12-5	TRBD2
CASSPRDRGDTEAFF	TGCGCCAGCAGCCCCCGGGACAGGGGAGACACTGAAGCTTTCTTT	-	TRBJ1-1	TRBV4-1	TRBD1
CASSSTTLLAGEETQYF	TGTGCCAGCAGCTCTACCACCCTTCTAGCGGGGGAAGAGACCCAGTACTTC	-	TRBJ2-5	TRBV11-3	TRBD2
CASSSRGRNGYGYTF	TGTGCCAGTAGTAGCCGCGGGCGGAATGGCTATGGCTACACCTTC	-	TRBJ1-2	TRBV19	-
CASSLGVQGTTDTQYF	TGTGCCAGCAGCTTAGGTGTTCAGGGCACCACAGATACGCAGTATTTT	-	TRBJ2-3	TRBV7-9	-
CASSLRTGEGYTF	TGCGCCAGCAGCTTAAGGACTGGGGAGGGCTACACCTTC	once	TRBJ1-2	TRBV5-1	-
CAISESSGSNYGYTF	TGTGCCATCAGTGAGTCGAGTGGGAGTAACTATGGCTACACCTTC	-	TRBJ1-2	TRBV10-3	-
CASIGNTEAFF	TGTGCCAGCATAGGGAACACTGAAGCTTTCTTT	-	TRBJ1-1	TRBV2	-
CASSYSPGSYNEQFF	TGTGCCAGCAGCTACTCCCCTGGCTCCTACAATGAGCAGTTCTTC	-	TRBJ2-1	TRBV5-6	-
CASSEQGAGYTEAFF	TGTGCCAGCAGTGAGCAGGGGGCTGGGTACACTGAAGCTTTCTTT	-	TRBJ1-1	TRBV6-1	TRBD1
CASSRGEGGEQFF	TGTGCCAGCAGCAGGGGGGAGGGCGGAGAGCAGTTCTTC	-	TRBJ2-1	TRBV21-1	-
CASSIWGDEQFF	TGTGCCAGTAGTATCTGGGGCGATGAGCAGTTCTTC	-	TRBJ2-1	TRBV19	-
CASSLRQGYITGELFF	TGTGCCAGCAGCCTCCGCCAGGGCTATATCACCGGGGAGCTGTTTTTT	-	TRBJ2-2	TRBV9	-
CASSFRRRQGGGNTGELFF	TGTGCCAGCAGCTTCCGCAGGAGACAGGGGGGCGGGAACACCGGGGAGCTGTTTTTT	-	TRBJ2-2	TRBV7-9	TRBD1
CASSFTGTLTDTQYF	TGTGCCAGCAGCTTCACCGGGACCCTCACAGATACGCAGTATTTT	once	TRBJ2-3	TRBV7-2	-
CASSAQPAGAGNTIYF	TGTGCCAGCAGCGCCCAACCAGCAGGGGCTGGAAACACCATATATTTT	-	TRBJ1-3	TRBV9	-
CASSLVAGAGELFF	TGTGCCAGCAGCTTAGTTGCAGGGGCAGGGGAGCTGTTTTTT	-	TRBJ2-2	TRBV7-9	-
CASSPSGGGAETQYF	TGTGCTAGCAGCCCTAGTGGCGGGGGGGCTGAGACCCAGTACTTC	few	TRBJ2-5	TRBV7-7	TRBD2
CAIGGTVSSGNTIYF	TGTGCCATCGGGGGGACAGTCAGCTCTGGAAACACCATATATTTT	few	TRBJ1-3	TRBV10-3	TRBD1
CASSQGKGFAETQYF	TGCGCCAGCAGCCAAGGGAAAGGGTTTGCAGAGACCCAGTACTTC	-	TRBJ2-5	TRBV4-3	-
CASRPQGAAYNEQFF	TGTGCCAGCAGACCCCAGGGGGCTGCCTACAATGAGCAGTTCTTC	-	TRBJ2-1	TRBV7-3	TRBD1
CASSVGSRGGRETQYF	TGTGCCAGCAGCGTAGGCTCGCGGGGGGGCAGGGAGACCCAGTACTTC	once	TRBJ2-5	TRBV9	TRBD2
CASSQVWSSPWDEQYF	TGCGCCAGCAGCCAAGTTTGGTCTAGCCCCTGGGACGAGCAGTACTTC	few	TRBJ2-7	TRBV4-1	-
CASSLYGVGYNEQFF	TGTGCCAGCAGTTTATATGGGGTAGGCTACAATGAGCAGTTCTTC	-	TRBJ2-1	TRBV27	-
CASSQSSGGLTDTQYF	TGCGCCAGCAGCCAAAGCAGCGGGGGCCTCACAGATACGCAGTATTTT	-	TRBJ2-3	TRBV4-3	TRBD2
CASSPRGSELNEQFF	TGTGCCAGCAGCCCGCGGGGTAGCGAGCTTAATGAGCAGTTCTTC	-	TRBJ2-1	TRBV7-9	-
CAMRGGQGAENTIYF	TGTGCCATGAGAGGGGGACAGGGGGCAGAAAACACCATATATTTT	-	TRBJ1-3	TRBV10-3	TRBD1
CASSYVRDRDDYGYTF	TGTGCCAGCAGTTACGTCAGGGACAGGGATGACTATGGCTACACCTTC	-	TRBJ1-2	TRBV6-6	TRBD1
CASSPTGQPTYGYTF	TGTGCCAGCAGCCCAACAGGACAGCCAACCTATGGCTACACCTTC	-	TRBJ1-2	TRBV6-5	-
CAISESLESVYNEQFF	TGTGCCATCAGTGAGTCGCTTGAGTCGGTGTACAATGAGCAGTTCTTC	-	TRBJ2-1	TRBV10-3	-
CASSWGDFSEQYF	TGTGCCAGCAGCTGGGGGGACTTCTCCGAGCAGTACTTC	-	TRBJ2-7	TRBV5-4	-
CASSLNEYQPQHF	TGTGCCAGCAGCTTAAACGAATATCAGCCCCAGCATTTT	-	TRBJ1-5	TRBV7-2	-
CASSLDRVIGYTF	TGTGCCAGCAGCTTAGACAGGGTAATAGGCTACACCTTC	-	TRBJ1-2	TRBV7-8	-
CASSLGPSYEQYF	TGTGCCAGCAGCTTAGGCCCCTCTTACGAGCAGTACTTC	-	TRBJ2-7	TRBV11-3	-
CASSLPTSVYEQYF	TGCGCCAGCAGCTTGCCGACTAGCGTCTACGAGCAGTACTTC	-	TRBJ2-7	TRBV5-1	TRBD2
CASSLGWGSYNEQFF	TGCGCCAGCAGCTTGGGGTGGGGCTCCTACAATGAGCAGTTCTTC	-	TRBJ2-1	TRBV5-1	-
CASSTWRGYNEQFF	TGTGCCAGCAGTACTTGGAGGGGTTACAATGAGCAGTTCTTC	-	TRBJ2-1	TRBV27	-
CSVRGDLGTEAFF	TGCAGCGTTAGGGGGGACCTAGGCACTGAAGCTTTCTTT	-	TRBJ1-1	TRBV29-1	-
CASSSGQGRLYGYTF	TGTGCCAGCAGTTCAGGACAGGGGCGACTCTATGGCTACACCTTC	-	TRBJ1-2	TRBV6-1	TRBD1
CASSPIRGAKNIQYF	TGTGCCAGCAGCCCAATCCGGGGAGCCAAAAACATTCAGTACTTC	-	TRBJ2-4	TRBV7-9	-
CASSTENLVGGYTF	TGTGCCAGCAGTACAGAAAATTTGGTGGGTGGCTACACCTTC	-	TRBJ1-2	TRBV6-6	-
CASSPRQRDTEAFF	TGTGCCAGCTCACCACGGCAAAGGGACACTGAAGCTTTCTTT	-	TRBJ1-1	TRBV18	-
CASSLQTGVHYGYTF	TGCGCCAGCAGCCTACAGACAGGGGTACACTATGGCTACACCTTC	-	TRBJ1-2	TRBV4-3	TRBD1
CASSPQGMNTEAFF	TGTGCCAGCAGCCCGCAGGGGATGAACACTGAAGCTTTCTTT	-	TRBJ1-1	TRBV7-2	-
CASSPPGRPNTEAFF	TGTGCCAGCAGCCCACCGGGACGGCCGAACACTGAAGCTTTCTTT	once	TRBJ1-1	TRBV11-3	-
CASSLRRGRTDTQYF	TGTGCCAGCAGCTTACGGCGGGGACGCACAGATACGCAGTATTTT	-	TRBJ2-3	TRBV7-8	-
CASSPGDSIEETQYF	TGCGCCAGCAGCCCGGGGGACAGTATTGAAGAGACCCAGTACTTC	-	TRBJ2-5	TRBV5-1	-
CASSSAAGTSGSYEQYF	TGTGCCAGCAGTTCTGCCGCCGGGACTAGCGGCTCCTACGAGCAGTACTTC	-	TRBJ2-7	TRBV28	TRBD2
CASSQVWGTEAFF	TGCGCCAGCAGCCAAGTGTGGGGCACTGAAGCTTTCTTT	few	TRBJ1-1	TRBV4-1	-
CASSLDRLGRELFF	TGCGCCAGCAGCTTGGACAGGCTTGGGCGGGAGCTGTTTTTT	-	TRBJ2-2	TRBV5-1	-
CASSLTDRGETQYF	TGTGCCAGCAGCTTGACAGACAGGGGAGAGACCCAGTACTTC	-	TRBJ2-5	TRBV5-5	TRBD1
CASTALIGRANYGYTF	TGTGCCAGCACAGCTCTCATAGGACGAGCTAACTATGGCTACACCTTC	-	TRBJ1-2	TRBV5-6	-
CASTAEDHVGELFF	TGTGCCAGCACCGCGGAGGATCATGTCGGGGAGCTGTTTTTT	-	TRBJ2-2	TRBV2	-
CASSLAGSSYNEQFF	TGTGCCAGCAGTCTAGCGGGTTCCTCCTACAATGAGCAGTTCTTC	-	TRBJ2-1	TRBV6-5	TRBD2
CASSLRERSGNTIYF	TGTGCCAGCAGTCTCCGGGAGCGGTCGGGAAACACCATATATTTT	few	TRBJ1-3	TRBV6-5	-
CASSLVEGAAYTF	TGTGCCAGCAGCTTAGTGGAGGGGGCGGCCTACACCTTC	few	TRBJ1-2	TRBV7-9	TRBD1
CASSQGPRQGATGELFF	TGTGCCAGCAGCCAAGGACCCCGACAGGGGGCTACCGGGGAGCTGTTTTTT	-	TRBJ2-2	TRBV14	TRBD1